The rows below give T cell receptor beta chains drawn from one sample of a study of blood T cell repertoires in COVID-19. Assay used: immunoSEQ multiplex PCR; TCRdb lists only in-frame clones, some missing. The data hold around 74,000 clones, with about 90% observed a single time. Material for sequencing was peripheral blood. The receptor set was obtained from a man aged 45-65 years with active COVID-19. Both conserved end residues are part of each CDR3. The D gene is left open where the match is weak. Clone size appears in some rows only: once, few, many, or a class for an expanded clone.

cdr3_aa | cdr3_nt | j_call | clone_size | d_call | v_call | cdr3_length
CASSQGTGERAVSLYF | TGCGCCAGCAGCCAAGGGACAGGAGAACGGGCAGTTTCTCTTTACTTC | TRBJ2-4 | once | TRBD1 | TRBV4-1 | 16
CASGLAGGPQETQYF | TGTGCCAGCGGACTAGCGGGGGGGCCCCAAGAGACCCAGTACTTC | TRBJ2-5 | . | TRBD2 | TRBV19 | 15
CASRREGVFYGYTF | TGTGCCAGCAGGCGCGAGGGGGTGTTCTATGGCTACACCTTC | TRBJ1-2 | . | . | TRBV11-2 | 14
CASSVGDRGQTEAFF | TGTGCCAGCAGCGTAGGGGACAGGGGGCAAACTGAAGCTTTCTTT | TRBJ1-1 | once | TRBD1 | TRBV9 | 15
CASSQGARGLHQFF | TGTGCCAGCAGCCAAGGGGCGCGGGGACTCCATCAGTTCTTC | TRBJ2-1 | . | . | TRBV4-2 | 14
CATSRLAGGGNEQFF | TGTGCCACCAGCAGACTAGCGGGAGGGGGCAATGAGCAGTTCTTC | TRBJ2-1 | . | TRBD2 | TRBV15 | 15
CASSGSVWQNTEAFF | TGTGCCAGCAGCGGTTCCGTCTGGCAGAACACTGAAGCTTTCTTT | TRBJ1-1 | . | . | TRBV9 | 15
CASSASFQGATGELFF | TGTGCCAGCAGCGCCAGCTTTCAGGGGGCGACCGGGGAGCTGTTTTTT | TRBJ2-2 | once | TRBD1 | TRBV9 | 16
CASSLSGIRNEQFF | TGTGCCAGCAGCCTCAGCGGGATTAGAAATGAGCAGTTCTTC | TRBJ2-1 | . | TRBD2 | TRBV3-1/TRBV3-2 | 14
CASSLAGGPGNEQFF | TGTGCCAGCAGCTTAGCGGGAGGGCCTGGCAATGAGCAGTTCTTC | TRBJ2-1 | . | TRBD2 | TRBV5-6 | 15
CASSLRSSAHEQYF | TGCGCCAGCAGCTTGAGGTCTAGCGCCCACGAGCAGTACTTC | TRBJ2-7 | . | . | TRBV5-1 | 14